The TCR beta chain described here comes from a study of blood T cell repertoires in COVID-19. Clones were read by immunoSEQ multiplex PCR, and TCRdb kept only the in-frame ones, dropping some. Of about 140,000 clones detected, 75% to 80% appear once; the ten largest clones hold roughly 2.9%. The V gene's germline CDR1 is MGHRA and CDR2 YSYEKL. The CDR3 loop spans 13 amino acids. V was trimmed by 4 bases and J by 4 bases, leaving 10 bases between them. V usage is TRBV4-1 and J usage is TRBJ1-2, with D uncertain. The sample consisted of PBMCs or T cells enriched from blood (not recorded which). The receptor was isolated from a woman aged 50 to 65 who had recovered from COVID-19. CDR3 region: CASSLENSYGYTF. DNA of the CDR3: TGCGCCAGCAGCCTAGAAAATAGCTATGGCTACACCTTC.